The rows below give T cell receptor beta chains drawn from one sample of a study of cytomegalovirus exposure and HLA in healthy donors. Clones were sequenced by immunoSEQ multiplex PCR, and TCRdb holds only the in-frame ones, with some missing. Counted here are around 100,000 clones, around 67% occurring once; the ten biggest clones make up under 3.5%. Input material: PBMCs. The receptors come from a woman aged 50 to 60 in good health and CMV-seronegative. The CDR3 runs from the conserved cysteine through the conserved F or W. A D gene is named only where the DNA matches it firmly. Size values are once, few and many counts, or a class for expanded clones, and some rows have none.

clone size	D gene	V gene	J gene	CDR3 protein	CDR3 DNA
-	-	TRBV7-9	TRBJ2-5	CASSLGGGYAETQYF	TGTGCCAGCAGCCTAGGGGGGGGATACGCAGAGACCCAGTACTTC
few	TRBD1	TRBV27	TRBJ2-5	CASRPRQGAWETQYF	TGTGCCAGCAGACCAAGACAGGGGGCATGGGAGACCCAGTACTTC
-	TRBD2	TRBV7-2	TRBJ2-2	CASSVLAGGISGELFF	TGTGCCAGCAGCGTCCTAGCGGGGGGTATTTCCGGGGAGCTGTTTTTT
-	-	TRBV7-9	TRBJ1-5	CASSLGQEEYQPQHF	TGTGCCAGCAGCTTGGGGCAAGAGGAATATCAGCCCCAGCATTTT
-	-	TRBV7-9	TRBJ1-5	CASSSGANQPQHF	TGTGCCAGCAGCTCTGGGGCGAATCAGCCCCAGCATTTT
-	-	TRBV7-2	TRBJ1-3	CASSLAQQGPRSGNTIYF	TGTGCCAGCAGCTTAGCACAGCAGGGGCCCCGCTCTGGAAACACCATATATTTT
-	-	TRBV14	TRBJ2-7	CASSQVAGKAYEQYF	TGTGCCAGCAGCCAAGTGGCAGGGAAAGCCTACGAGCAGTACTTC
-	-	TRBV28	TRBJ2-1	CASNPAGASYNEQFF	TGTGCCAGCAACCCTGCGGGGGCCTCCTACAATGAGCAGTTCTTC
-	-	TRBV18	TRBJ2-7	CASSPALYEQYF	TGTGCCAGCTCACCGGCCCTCTACGAGCAGTACTTC
-	TRBD1	TRBV5-1	TRBJ2-5	CASSYPGQGALHQETQYF	TGCGCCAGCAGCTACCCGGGACAGGGGGCCCTCCACCAAGAGACCCAGTACTTC
-	TRBD1	TRBV14	TRBJ1-1	CASRLQGYTEAFF	TGTGCCAGCAGATTACAGGGGTACACTGAAGCTTTCTTT
-	TRBD2	TRBV28	TRBJ2-5	CATRRAGEAQYF	TGTGCCACTCGGAGAGCGGGGGAGGCCCAGTACTTC